This is a list of T cell receptor beta chains from one sample in a study of cytomegalovirus exposure and HLA in healthy donors. Clones were read by immunoSEQ multiplex PCR, and TCRdb kept only the in-frame ones, dropping some. This sample has fewer than 200,000 clones, with over 70% found just once. Sequenced sample: PBMCs. The receptors derive from a male donor in good health and CMV-seropositive. Both conserved end residues are part of each CDR3. The D gene is left open where the match is weak. Clone size appears in some rows only: once, few, many, or a class for an expanded clone.

J,length,size,D,V,DNA,CDR3
TRBJ2-3,15,NA,TRBD1,TRBV9,TGTGCCAGCAGCGAGCAGACAGGGGGCACAGATACGCAGTATTTT,CASSEQTGGTDTQYF
TRBJ2-1,14,NA,TRBD1,TRBV6-6,TGTGCCAGCAGTGACAGGGTGTTTCCCAATGAGCAGTTCTTC,CASSDRVFPNEQFF
TRBJ2-3,18,once,NA,TRBV11-2,TGTGCCAGCAGCTTGGCCCATACAGGGTTTGATAGCACAGATACGCAGTATTTT,CASSLAHTGFDSTDTQYF
TRBJ1-3,18,NA,TRBD1,TRBV7-9,TGTGCCAGCAGCTTAAGGGACAGACCTCTTTTTGCTGGAAACACCATATATTTT,CASSLRDRPLFAGNTIYF
TRBJ2-1,15,NA,NA,TRBV2,TGTGCCAGCAGTGAAGGGTATTCAGGGATGCATGAGCAGTTCTTC,CASSEGYSGMHEQFF
TRBJ1-1,12,NA,TRBD1,TRBV29-1,TGCAGCGTTGAGGAGGGGGCCGCTGAAGCTTTCTTT,CSVEEGAAEAFF
TRBJ2-3,14,once,NA,TRBV30,TGTGCCTGGAGTGTAGCGGCGGGCACAGATACGCAGTATTTT,CAWSVAAGTDTQYF
TRBJ2-2,16,NA,TRBD1,TRBV9,TGTGCCAGCAGCGCCGAGGACAGGGGGCACACCGGGGAGCTGTTTTTT,CASSAEDRGHTGELFF
TRBJ1-4,14,NA,NA,TRBV7-9,TGTGCCAGCAGCTTAGAGCGGGTTAATGAAAAACTGTTTTTT,CASSLERVNEKLFF
TRBJ1-1,13,few,NA,TRBV9,TGTGCCAGCAGCGTAGCCGGGAACACTGAAGCTTTCTTT,CASSVAGNTEAFF
TRBJ2-6,15,NA,NA,TRBV2,TGTGCCAGCAGTGACCCAGGGTGGGGTGCCAACGTCCTGACTTTC,CASSDPGWGANVLTF
TRBJ2-7,15,NA,TRBD1,TRBV19,TGTGCCAGTAGTCCCGGACAGGGACTGACGTACGAGCAGTACTTC,CASSPGQGLTYEQYF
TRBJ1-2,15,few,TRBD1,TRBV30,TGTGCCTGGAGTACGGGACAGGGGATAAACTATGGCTACACCTTC,CAWSTGQGINYGYTF
TRBJ2-2,14,NA,TRBD2,TRBV7-2,TGTGCCAGCAGACCCGGGGGGGGGACCGGGGAGCTGTTTTTT,CASRPGGGTGELFF
TRBJ1-1,16,NA,NA,TRBV4-1,TGCGCCAGCAGCCGGGGGCGCGGCCAGGGACAAACTGAAGCTTTCTTT,CASSRGRGQGQTEAFF
TRBJ2-2,14,NA,NA,TRBV7-9,TGTGCCAGCAGAGTGACAGGGAACACCGGGGAGCTGTTTTTT,CASRVTGNTGELFF
TRBJ2-7,14,NA,TRBD1,TRBV4-3,TGCGCCAGCAGCCAAGTACAGGGGGCTTACGAGCAGTACTTC,CASSQVQGAYEQYF
TRBJ1-6,17,NA,NA,TRBV4-2,TGTGCCAGCAGCCAAGAAGTTGTCCAAAGCGGGGTTTCACCCCTCCACTTT,CASSQEVVQSGVSPLHF
TRBJ1-5,11,NA,NA,TRBV10-1,TGCGCCAGCCACAGGGTACAGCCCCAGCATTTT,CASHRVQPQHF
TRBJ1-5,15,NA,NA,TRBV28,TGTGCCAGCAGTTTATTTAAGGGGATAGATCAGCCCCAGCATTTT,CASSLFKGIDQPQHF
TRBJ2-2,15,NA,NA,TRBV9,TGTGCCAGCAGCGTAGGACAGGCGGGCACCGGGGAGCTGTTTTTT,CASSVGQAGTGELFF
TRBJ2-7,18,NA,TRBD1,TRBV7-9,TGTGCCAGCAGCACTTTAAATGACGGGGACAGGCGATACTACGAGCAGTACTTC,CASSTLNDGDRRYYEQYF
TRBJ2-3,14,NA,NA,TRBV11-3,TGTGCCAGCAGCTTAGGAGGGACAATAGATACGCAGTATTTT,CASSLGGTIDTQYF
TRBJ2-3,16,NA,TRBD2,TRBV4-3,TGCGCCAGCAGCCCGGGACTAGCGGGGGTCACAGATACGCAGTATTTT,CASSPGLAGVTDTQYF
TRBJ2-7,14,NA,TRBD1,TRBV6-5,TGTGCCAGCAGTTCGGGGGACAGGGCCTACGAGCAGTACTTC,CASSSGDRAYEQYF
TRBJ1-1,13,many,NA,TRBV10-2,TGCGCCAGCAGTGACAGGGAGAACACTGAAGCTTTCTTT,CASSDRENTEAFF
TRBJ2-1,15,once,NA,TRBV7-9,TGTGCCAGCAGCCATCGGGGAAGTGCCTACAATGAGCAGTTCTTC,CASSHRGSAYNEQFF
TRBJ1-1,14,NA,NA,TRBV13,TGTGCCACTCTCCGGGACACCTTAAACACTGAAGCTTTCTTT,CATLRDTLNTEAFF
TRBJ2-7,15,NA,NA,TRBV23-1,TGCGCCAGCAGTCCAACCTGGTATTCAGCCTACGAGCAGTACTTC,CASSPTWYSAYEQYF
TRBJ2-3,16,NA,TRBD2,TRBV7-2,TGTGCCAGCAGCTTAATGCTAGCGGGGCGCACAGATACGCAGTATTTT,CASSLMLAGRTDTQYF
TRBJ2-3,13,NA,NA,TRBV7-6,TGTGCCAGCAGCTCGGTCGGTCCAGATACGCAGTATTTT,CASSSVGPDTQYF
TRBJ2-5,16,NA,TRBD2,TRBV7-9,TGTGCCAGCAGCTTAGGGGTCGGGGGGGCCCCAGAGACCCAGTACTTC,CASSLGVGGAPETQYF
TRBJ1-3,15,NA,NA,TRBV5-3,TGTGCCAGAAGCCGCAGGGCAAGCTCTGGAAACACCATATATTTT,CARSRRASSGNTIYF
TRBJ2-7,15,NA,NA,TRBV27,TGTGCCAGCAGTTTAGGAAGGCGAGGGGGCTACGAGCAGTACTTC,CASSLGRRGGYEQYF
TRBJ2-5,16,once,TRBD1,TRBV18,TGTGCCAGCTCACCTACTCACTTACTAGGGGGCGAGACCCAGTACTTC,CASSPTHLLGGETQYF
TRBJ2-6,15,NA,NA,TRBV11-2,TGTGCCAGCAGCTTACAGGGCTCTGGGGCCAACGTCCTGACTTTC,CASSLQGSGANVLTF
TRBJ2-3,18,NA,TRBD2,TRBV9,TGTGCCAGCAGCGTAGCTTCGGGGGGGGGTACTAGCACAGATACGCAGTATTTT,CASSVASGGGTSTDTQYF
TRBJ1-2,15,NA,NA,TRBV29-1,TGCAGCGTTCGGCCGGCTAAGTCAGAGGGCTATGGCTACACCTTC,CSVRPAKSEGYGYTF
TRBJ1-2,14,NA,NA,TRBV15,TGTGCCACCGCTAACAGGGAGCGGTTCGATGGCTACACCTTC,CATANRERFDGYTF
TRBJ2-5,12,NA,NA,TRBV25-1,TGTGCCAGCAGTGACGCCGGGGAGACCCAGTACTTC,CASSDAGETQYF
TRBJ1-4,13,NA,NA,TRBV30,TGTGCCTGGAGTTACGGGGGGAATGAAAAACTGTTTTTT,CAWSYGGNEKLFF
TRBJ2-7,16,few,TRBD2,TRBV2,TGTGCCAGCAGTGCCCCAACTAGCGGGGTTGGCTACGAGCAGTACTTC,CASSAPTSGVGYEQYF
TRBJ1-4,14,NA,TRBD1,TRBV7-9,TGTGCCAGCAGCCTACAGGGGGCACGGGAAAAACTGTTTTTT,CASSLQGAREKLFF
TRBJ2-7,15,few,TRBD2,TRBV2,TGTGCCAGCAGTGAGGGTGGACTAGCGGGGGAAGAGCAGTACTTC,CASSEGGLAGEEQYF
TRBJ2-2,18,NA,TRBD1,TRBV7-9,TGTGCCAGCAGCTTAGTGGGACAGGGGGCCAAAAACACCGGGGAGCTGTTTTTT,CASSLVGQGAKNTGELFF
TRBJ2-2,15,once,NA,TRBV30,TGTGCCTGGAGTACAGGGTTCGGAAGCACCGGGGAGCTGTTTTTT,CAWSTGFGSTGELFF
TRBJ2-7,16,once,TRBD2,TRBV5-1,TGCGCCAGCAGCTTGAGGACTAGCGGGGGGTCCTACGAGCAGTACTTC,CASSLRTSGGSYEQYF
TRBJ2-1,17,NA,TRBD2,TRBV4-3,TGCGCCAGCAGCCAAGGGACCAGCGGGGGGGCATACAATGAGCAGTTCTTC,CASSQGTSGGAYNEQFF
TRBJ1-2,12,few,NA,TRBV30,TGTGCCTGGAGTGTACTCTTCTATGGCTACACCTTC,CAWSVLFYGYTF
TRBJ2-7,13,NA,TRBD1,TRBV25-1,TGTGCCAGCAGTGGGACAGGGGGCTACGAGCAGTACTTC,CASSGTGGYEQYF
TRBJ1-1,16,NA,TRBD1,TRBV7-9,TGTGCCAGCAGCTCCAACAGGGGTTTCCTCGGAACTGAAGCTTTCTTT,CASSSNRGFLGTEAFF
TRBJ1-4,18,NA,NA,TRBV21-1,TGTGCCAGCTGTACCGGGATACCGAAACGGGAGTTTAATGAAAAACTGTTTTTT,CASCTGIPKREFNEKLFF
TRBJ2-1,14,few,TRBD2,TRBV2,TGTGCCAGCAGTGGACTAGCGGGGGGTAGCTCGCAGTTCTTC,CASSGLAGGSSQFF
TRBJ1-4,14,NA,NA,TRBV7-9,TGTGCCAGCAGCTTCGGTGCAACTAATGAAAAACTGTTTTTT,CASSFGATNEKLFF
TRBJ1-5,14,few,NA,TRBV27,TGTGCCAGCAGTTTTCTGGGGGGGTCTCAGCCCCAGCATTTT,CASSFLGGSQPQHF